Following are 2 T cell receptor beta chains from one sample sequenced in a study of blood T cells in healthy people across ages. The authors ran a second PCR of roughly 6 to 12 cycles using a sample-barcoded 5' primer and a J-beta primer mix. TCRdb analysed the 5' RACE reads with MiXCR anew, one entry per CDR3 protein. The sample lists hundreds of thousands of distinct CDR3 sequences; under 70% were seen once. Sequencing was carried out using blood. The receptors derive from a man in his sixties in good health.

The rearrangement joins TRBV20-1 to TRBJ1-6, with TRBD1 as a possible D gene (5 bases). Germline V CDR1 and CDR2: DFQATT, SNEGSKA (reference sequence). This CDR3 is 16 amino acids long. Trimming removed 1 base from V and 8 bases from J, with 18 bases in between. CDR3 residues: CSARVAGQEGYSPLHF. The CDR3 coding sequence is TGCAGTGCTAGAGTTGCGGGGCAGGAGGGTTATTCACCCCTCCACTTT.

This rearrangement joins TRBV7-2 to TRBJ2-1, with 9 bases lining up with TRBD2. J lost 6 bases, V lost 2 bases, and 5 bases had no gene match. Germline assignment: CDR1 SGHTA and CDR2 FQGNSA. The CDR3 is made up of 15 amino acids. CDR3 protein: CASSLPSGGFNEQFF. In DNA form, the CDR3 reads TGTGCCAGCAGCTTACCCAGCGGGGGGTTCAATGAGCAGTTCTTC.